This passage covers 19 T cell receptor beta chains from one sample sequenced in a study of stem cell transplantation in POMP-related autoinflammatory disease. Sequencing was performed with immunoSEQ multiplex PCR; in TCRdb, only in-frame clones are kept and a portion is missing. The table has roughly 28,000 clones, approximately 78% seen once. Specimen: CD4+ T cells from PBMCs, collected before stem cell transplantation. These receptors were collected from a human donor with POMP-related autoinflammation and immune dysregulation (PRAID).

The chain has TRBV5-1 and TRBJ1-2; D is unclear. The CDR3 has 14 amino acids. Germline-derived CDR1 and CDR2 are SGHRS and YFSETQ. V was pared by 2 bases and J by 0 bases, with 8 bases between. As DNA, the CDR3 is TGCGCCAGCAGCTTTCCGGAGACTAACTATGGCTACACCTTC. Amino acid sequence: CASSFPETNYGYTF.

The chain has TRBV27 and TRBJ1-1, with D perhaps TRBD1 (6 bases). Looked up from germline, CDR1 is MNHEY and CDR2 is SMNVEV (reference sequence). The CDR3 length is 14 residues. The ends were cut back, 5 bases at V and 1 base at J, with 11 bases in the middle. CDR3 sequence reads: CASSDRWGNTEAFF. The CDR3, as DNA: TGTGCCAGCAGTGACAGGTGGGGGAACACTGAAGCTTTCTTT.

This chain connects TRBV9 to TRBJ2-5; D may correspond to TRBD1 or TRBD2 (6 bases each). The CDR3 loop spans 17 amino acids. The ends were cut back, 5 bases at V and 4 bases at J, with 24 bases in the middle. From germline, CDR1 is SGDLS and CDR2 YYNGEE. The CDR3 loop is CASSPTVGGRGVETQYF. CDR3 sequence (DNA): TGTGCCAGCAGTCCAACTGTAGGGGGGCGCGGGGTAGAGACCCAGTACTTC.

The CDR3 here is CASSQDSQTSSFF. In nucleotides, the CDR3 is TGCGCCAGCAGCCAAGATTCCCAGACTAGTTCTTTCTTC. This chain connects TRBV4-1 to TRBJ2-1, with D maybe TRBD2 (6 bases). The CDR3 runs 13 residues. Per the germline V gene, CDR1 is MGHRA and CDR2 is YSYEKL. Trimming shortened V by 0 bases and J by 16 bases, and 16 bases separated the two germline ends.

V usage is TRBV6-5 and J usage is TRBJ1-2; the match to TRBD1 covers 8 bases. The V gene end was trimmed by 4 bases and the J gene end by 0 bases; junction bases not matched to a gene: 4. CDR3 length equals 15 residues. Germline V CDR1 and CDR2: MNHEY, SVGAGI. The CDR3 loop is CASSFDRGPNYGYTF. The DNA for the CDR3 is TGTGCCAGCAGTTTCGACAGGGGACCTAACTATGGCTACACCTTC.

This clone was observed a single time. The chain links TRBV5-1 to TRBJ2-5; D remains ambiguous. There are 13 residues in the CDR3. Germline CDR1 reads SGHRS; CDR2 reads YFSETQ. The V and J ends lost 1 base and 5 bases respectively, with 9 bases between them. CDR3 coding DNA: TGCGCCAGCAGCTTGATGCAGGAGGAGACCCAGTACTTC. Its translation is CASSLMQEETQYF. Together with reference TRBV5-1 and TRBJ2-5, the CDR3 gives the full variable domain: KAGVTQTPRYLIKTRGQQVTLSCSPISGHRSVSWYQQTPGQGLQFLFEYFSETQRNKGNFPGRFSGRQFSNSRSEMNVSTLELGDSALYLCASSLMQEETQYFGPGTRLLVL.

This clone was detected only a few times. The chain joins TRBV30 to TRBJ1-4; D not certain. Per the germline V gene, CDR1 is GTSNPN and CDR2 is SVGIG (reference sequence). Trimming took off 8 bases at V and 2 bases at J, with 12 bases between the two ends. The CDR3 spans 13 residues. This CDR3 is CAGNWATNEKLFF. The DNA for the CDR3 is TGTGCCGGGAATTGGGCGACTAATGAAAAACTGTTTTTT.

The chain carries TRBV7-8 and TRBJ2-1; D gene unclear. From germline, CDR1 is SGHVS and CDR2 FQNEAQ. This CDR3 is built from 17 residues. The V end lost 5 bases, the J end lost 4 bases, and 21 bases lay between the germline ends. For the CDR3, the DNA is TGTGCCAGCAGCGAGCTTTCGGACGGTCGCGTTTACAATGAGCAGTTCTTC. This encodes CASSELSDGRVYNEQFF.

V is TRBV7-3 and J is TRBJ2-1, with D maybe TRBD2 (5 bases). V shed 1 base and J shed 1 base, with 11 bases lying between them. The CDR3 is 16 amino acids. Germline CDR1 reads SGHTA; CDR2 reads FQGTGA. As DNA, the CDR3 is TGTGCCAGCAGCTTAAAATCACTAGGGTCCTACAATGAGCAGTTCTTC. Its protein product is CASSLKSLGSYNEQFF. Supplemented by reference TRBV7-3 and TRBJ2-1, the full variable domain reads GAGVSQTPSNKVTEKGKYVELRCDPISGHTALYWYRQSLGQGPEFLIYFQGTGAADDSGLPNDRFFAVRPEGSVSTLKIQRTERGDSAVYLCASSLKSLGSYNEQFFGPGTRLTVL.

The genes are TRBV5-1 and TRBJ2-5; D is unresolved. CDR1 SGHRS and CDR2 YFSETQ come from the germline V gene. Trimming took off 4 bases at V and 4 bases at J, with 20 bases between the two ends. This CDR3 is built from 16 residues. Written as DNA, the CDR3 is TGCGCCAGCAGCCCCACGGCGCCATTGCGGTCAGAGACCCAGTACTTC. Its translation is CASSPTAPLRSETQYF.

This clone was found a few times. The V call is TRBV5-1, the J call TRBJ1-3; D not certain. From germline, CDR1 is SGHRS and CDR2 YFSETQ. The CDR3 loop spans 14 amino acids. V was cut by 4 bases and J by 0 bases, with 8 bases left in between. The CDR3 loop reads CASSGSSSGNTIYF. DNA of the CDR3: TGCGCCAGCAGCGGTTCTTCCTCTGGAAACACCATATATTTT.

This clone was seen a few times. This chain joins TRBV7-9 and TRBJ1-1, with a tentative D call TRBD1 (6 bases). The CDR3 is 15 amino acids. Germline values: CDR1 SEHNR, CDR2 FQNEAQ (reference sequence). With 1 base removed from V and 1 base from J, the gap between germline ends came to 10 bases. The CDR3, as DNA: TGTGCCAGCAGCTTAGGAGGGACACCGAACACTGAAGCTTTCTTT. Protein sequence: CASSLGGTPNTEAFF.

This chain uses TRBV6-1 with TRBJ2-1, with TRBD1 matching 10 bases. The germline V gene encodes CDR1 MNHNS and CDR2 SASEGT. V dropped 6 bases and J dropped 5; count of bases not matched to a gene: 7. The CDR3 is 15 residues long. The CDR3 DNA reads as TGTGCCAGCAGGGGAGGGACAGGGGCGAACAATGAGCAGTTCTTC. Amino acids: CASRGGTGANNEQFF.

V usage is TRBV10-3 and J usage is TRBJ1-1; D gene unclear. The germline V and J ends were trimmed by 5 bases and 5 bases, with 9 bases remaining between them. The CDR3 spans 12 residues. Per germline, CDR1 ENHRY and CDR2 SYGVKD. The CDR3 loop reads CAISPVATEAFF. For the CDR3, the DNA is TGTGCCATCAGTCCAGTCGCTACTGAAGCTTTCTTT.

This clone was seen more than once but under ten times. The chain uses TRBV30 and TRBJ1-5; tentatively, D is TRBD1 (5 bases). Trimming removed 0 bases from V and 1 base from J, with 16 bases in between. The germline CDR1 and CDR2 sequences are GTSNPN and SVGIG (reference sequence). The CDR3 has 17 amino acids. CDR3 sequence (DNA): TGTGCCTGGAGTGTGGCCTGGGCAGGGAAGAGCAATCAGCCCCAGCATTTT. Translation: CAWSVAWAGKSNQPQHF. The whole variable domain, remainder taken from reference TRBV30 and TRBJ1-5, is SQTIHQWPATLVQPVGSPLSLECTVEGTSNPNLYWYRQAAGRGLQLLFYSVGIGQISSEVPQNLSASRPQDRQFILSSKKLLLSDSGFYLCAWSVAWAGKSNQPQHFGDGTRLSIL.

This clone was found once. This rearrangement joins TRBV28 to TRBJ2-3, with D unresolved. Trimming removed 1 base from V and 4 bases from J, with 3 bases in between. Germline assignment: CDR1 MDHEN and CDR2 SYDVKM. The CDR3 length is 12 residues. The CDR3 DNA is TGTGCCAGCAGTTTATCATCAGATACGCAGTATTTT. This encodes CASSLSSDTQYF.

V gene TRBV28 combines with J gene TRBJ2-2, with 7 bases identical to TRBD2. The germline V gene encodes CDR1 MDHEN and CDR2 SYDVKM. The ends lost 2 bases at V and 5 bases at J; junction bases unmatched: 2. There are 14 residues in the CDR3. CDR3 sequence reads: CASSLAGVTGELFF. CDR3 in DNA: TGTGCCAGCAGTTTAGCGGGAGTTACCGGGGAGCTGTTTTTT.

This clone has only a few counts. This chain's CDR3 is CAWTHPHYGYTF. The CDR3 DNA reads TGTGCCTGGACCCACCCCCACTATGGCTACACCTTC. The chain recombines TRBV30 with TRBJ1-2; no reliable D call. V lost 4 bases to trimming and J lost 3 bases, with 9 bases between them. Germline lookup yields CDR1 GTSNPN and CDR2 SVGIG (reference sequence). This CDR3 has 12 residues.

In this sample, this clone turned up a few times. The chain has TRBV7-3 and TRBJ2-3; D is possibly TRBD1 or TRBD2 (5 bases each). V gave up 5 bases and J gave up 9 bases, with 18 bases separating them. Germline V lookup: CDR1 SGHTA, CDR2 FQGTGA. CDR3 length: 14 amino acids. The CDR3 DNA reads TGTGCCAGCAGCCCCGGGGACCTGCACGCCACGCAGTATTTT. As protein: CASSPGDLHATQYF.